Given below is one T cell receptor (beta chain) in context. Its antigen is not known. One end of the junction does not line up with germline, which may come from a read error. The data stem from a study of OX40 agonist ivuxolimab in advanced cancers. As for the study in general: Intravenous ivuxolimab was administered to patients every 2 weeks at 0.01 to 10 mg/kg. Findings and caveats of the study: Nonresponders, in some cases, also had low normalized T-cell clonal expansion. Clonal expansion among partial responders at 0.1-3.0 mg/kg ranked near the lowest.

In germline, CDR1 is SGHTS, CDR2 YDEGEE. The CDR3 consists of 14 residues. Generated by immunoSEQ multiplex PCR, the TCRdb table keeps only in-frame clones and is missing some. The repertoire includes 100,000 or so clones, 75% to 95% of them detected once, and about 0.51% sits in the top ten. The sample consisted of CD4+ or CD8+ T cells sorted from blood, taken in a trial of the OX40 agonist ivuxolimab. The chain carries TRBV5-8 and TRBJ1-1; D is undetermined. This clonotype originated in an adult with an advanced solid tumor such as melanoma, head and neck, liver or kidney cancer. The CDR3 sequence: CASSLNSQEVEAFF. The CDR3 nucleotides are TGCGCCAGCAGCTTGAACAGCCAAGAAGTTGAAGCTTTCTTT.